A selection of T cell receptor beta chains follows, all from one sample in a study of T cell clones after liver transplantation. Measured with immunoSEQ multiplex PCR; TCRdb has only the in-frame clones, and not every one. The table shows approximately 72,000 clones, with roughly 90% occurring only once. The specimen comprised CD4+ T cells from blood, sampled before liver transplant. These TCRs come from a human donor who received a liver transplant. Both conserved end residues are part of each CDR3. A D gene is named only where the DNA matches it firmly. Not all rows give a size; the values are once, few, many and, for expanded clones, a class.

TRBV9,14,NA,NA,TRBJ2-3,CASSPQGSADTQYF,TGTGCCAGCAGCCCCCAGGGGAGCGCAGATACGCAGTATTTT
TRBV5-6,15,NA,NA,TRBJ1-1,CASSPGHLTHTEAFF,TGTGCCAGCAGCCCCGGACACCTAACCCACACTGAAGCTTTCTTT
TRBV6-1,14,once,NA,TRBJ1-4,CASSDFTGGEKLFF,TGTGCCAGCAGTGACTTCACGGGAGGTGAAAAACTGTTTTTT
TRBV19,14,NA,NA,TRBJ2-7,CASSPLASANEQYF,TGTGCCAGTAGTCCCCTAGCGTCTGCCAACGAGCAGTACTTC
TRBV5-1,16,NA,TRBD1,TRBJ2-5,CASSFGRQGPVETQYF,TGCGCCAGCAGCTTTGGGAGACAGGGACCGGTGGAGACCCAGTACTTC
TRBV6-1,14,NA,NA,TRBJ2-2,CASTEGPNTGELFF,TGTGCCAGCACGGAGGGGCCGAACACCGGGGAGCTGTTTTTT
TRBV19,18,NA,TRBD2,TRBJ2-7,CASSMEVLAGGPSYEQYF,TGTGCCAGTAGTATGGAGGTCCTAGCGGGAGGGCCGTCGTACGAGCAGTACTTC
TRBV29-1,13,NA,NA,TRBJ1-3,CSVEVQASNTIYF,TGCAGCGTTGAAGTCCAGGCGTCAAACACCATATATTTT
TRBV9,14,NA,NA,TRBJ1-1,CASSVAGLNTEAFF,TGTGCCAGCAGCGTAGCTGGACTGAACACTGAAGCTTTCTTT
TRBV30,13,NA,NA,TRBJ1-6,CAWADTAGSPLHF,TGTGCCTGGGCAGACACAGCGGGATCACCCCTCCACTTT
TRBV6-5,15,NA,NA,TRBJ1-1,CASSYSWQLNTEVFF,TGTGCCAGCAGTTACTCGTGGCAGCTGAACACTGAAGTTTTCTTT
TRBV10-1,18,NA,TRBD2,TRBJ2-5,CASSESRLAGEDQETQYF,TGCGCCAGCAGTGAGTCCAGACTAGCGGGGGAAGATCAAGAGACCCAGTACTTC
TRBV28,13,NA,NA,TRBJ1-2,CASSGDGIYGYTF,TGTGCCAGCTCCGGGGACGGAATCTATGGCTACACCTTC
TRBV7-9,14,NA,TRBD2,TRBJ2-7,CASSLGLAPYEQYF,TGTGCCAGCAGCTTGGGACTAGCTCCATACGAGCAGTACTTC
TRBV5-6,13,NA,NA,TRBJ1-2,CASSLNGLYGYTF,TGTGCCAGCAGCTTGAATGGACTTTATGGCTACACCTTC
TRBV19,14,NA,NA,TRBJ1-2,CASSPTDRNYGYTF,TGTGCCAGTAGTCCCACGGATCGTAACTATGGCTACACCTTC
TRBV5-1,16,NA,TRBD2,TRBJ2-7,CASSLYSGSTIYEQYF,TGCGCCAGCAGCCTCTATAGCGGGAGCACAATTTACGAGCAGTACTTC
TRBV5-1,16,NA,NA,TRBJ2-7,CASSPRLPGTHREQYF,TGCGCCAGCAGTCCCAGGTTACCGGGAACCCATCGCGAGCAGTACTTC
TRBV7-3,15,NA,TRBD2,TRBJ2-3,CASSLGAGATDTQYF,TGTGCCAGCAGCCTCGGAGCGGGAGCCACAGATACGCAGTATTTT
TRBV5-1,15,once,TRBD1,TRBJ2-3,CASSIGQESIDTQYF,TGCGCCAGCAGCATAGGACAGGAGTCCATTGATACGCAGTATTTT
TRBV5-1,15,once,TRBD2,TRBJ2-2,CASSLELAGHGELFF,TGCGCCAGCAGCTTGGAGCTAGCGGGACACGGGGAGCTGTTTTTT
TRBV5-6,15,NA,NA,TRBJ2-3,CASSSMDFVIDTQYF,TGTGCCAGCAGCTCGATGGACTTCGTGATAGATACGCAGTATTTT
TRBV7-8,14,NA,NA,TRBJ2-7,CASSLGHQGYEQYF,TGTGCCAGCAGCTTAGGTCACCAGGGTTACGAGCAGTACTTC
TRBV13,16,NA,TRBD2,TRBJ2-1,CASSPRLAGGLDEQFF,TGTGCCAGCAGCCCCCGACTAGCGGGAGGATTAGATGAGCAGTTCTTC
TRBV19,13,NA,NA,TRBJ2-5,CASSTDYQETQYF,TGTGCCAGTAGTACCGATTACCAAGAGACCCAGTACTTC
TRBV5-1,16,NA,NA,TRBJ1-4,CASSLSTETTNEKLFF,TGCGCCAGCAGCTTGTCAACGGAGACAACTAATGAAAAACTGTTTTTT
TRBV5-1,14,NA,NA,TRBJ2-1,CASSASGLLNEQFF,TGCGCCAGCAGCGCCTCGGGACTCTTGAATGAGCAGTTCTTC
TRBV30,16,NA,TRBD2,TRBJ2-7,CAFRTGTSGTGGEQYF,TGTGCCTTCCGGACCGGGACTAGCGGGACCGGAGGGGAGCAGTACTTC
TRBV7-2,15,NA,NA,TRBJ2-4,CASSLDLTAKNIQYF,TGTGCCAGCAGCTTGGACCTTACGGCCAAAAACATTCAGTACTTC
TRBV18,13,NA,NA,TRBJ2-3,CASSPPSTDTQYF,TGTGCCAGCTCACCACCTTCCACAGATACGCAGTATTTT
TRBV4-1,15,NA,TRBD1,TRBJ1-6,CASSQRTGYDSPLHF,TGCGCCAGCAGCCAAAGGACAGGGTACGATTCACCCCTCCACTTT
TRBV7-7,17,NA,NA,TRBJ1-1,CASSPEAWGSTNTEAFF,TGTGCCAGCAGCCCCGAAGCATGGGGCAGTACGAACACTGAAGCTTTCTTT